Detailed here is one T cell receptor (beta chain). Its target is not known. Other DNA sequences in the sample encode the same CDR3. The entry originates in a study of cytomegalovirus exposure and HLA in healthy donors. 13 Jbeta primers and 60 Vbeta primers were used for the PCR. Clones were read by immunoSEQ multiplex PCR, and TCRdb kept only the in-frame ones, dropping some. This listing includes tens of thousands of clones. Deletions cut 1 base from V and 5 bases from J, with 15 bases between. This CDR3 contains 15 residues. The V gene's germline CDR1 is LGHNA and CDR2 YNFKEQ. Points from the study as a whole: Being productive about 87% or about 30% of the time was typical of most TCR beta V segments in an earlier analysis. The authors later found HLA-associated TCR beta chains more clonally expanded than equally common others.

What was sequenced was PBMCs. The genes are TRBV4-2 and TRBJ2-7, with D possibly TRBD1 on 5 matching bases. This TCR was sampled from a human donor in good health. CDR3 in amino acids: CASSQGLGHADEQYF. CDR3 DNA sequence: TGTGCCAGCAGCCAAGGCCTAGGACACGCCGACGAGCAGTACTTC.